This T cell receptor beta chain was sequenced during a study of response to subunit inactivated influenza vaccine. From germline, CDR1 is SEHNR and CDR2 FQNEAQ (reference sequence). The CDR3 has 16 amino acids. The ends lost 2 bases at V and 5 bases at J; junction bases unmatched: 7. This clonotype was picked up a small number of times. TCRdb reprocessed the RT-PCR reads via MiXCR and lists one record per CDR3 protein. The sample carries about 160,000 distinct CDR3 sequences, about 11% recorded once. The rearrangement uses TRBV7-9 and TRBJ2-1; TRBD1 agrees at 9 bases. The source is a man aged 50-59 years who received an inactivated influenza vaccine. Sequenced material: non-naive T cells sorted from PBMCs, taken roughly 6 weeks after vaccination. Here the CDR3 reads CASSLSRTGVNNEQFF. CDR3 coding DNA: TGTGCCAGCAGCTTATCGAGGACAGGGGTGAACAATGAGCAGTTCTTC.